The rows below give T cell receptor beta chains drawn from one sample of a study of blood T cells in healthy people across ages. TCRdb re-called the 5' RACE reads with MiXCR, one entry per CDR3 protein. The sample yields about 840,000 distinct CDR3 sequences, 29% seen once. The data also belong to a second study, concerning T cells of mothers and their children.

Sequenced: blood. These receptors were taken from a middle-aged woman in good health. CDR3s include the opening cysteine and the closing phenylalanine or tryptophan. D genes are given only for firm matches. A row's size may be missing; if present it is once, few, many or a size class.

>few|TRBJ1-1|-|TRBV5-1
TGCGCCAGCTGGGATACAAGGAGAACAAGGAACACTGAAGCTTTCTTT
CASWDTRRTRNTEAFF
>-|TRBJ1-1|-|TRBV5-1
TGCACCAGCAGCTTGGACCGTCGCAGTAACACTGAAGCTTTCTTT
CTSSLDRRSNTEAFF
>many|TRBJ2-5|TRBD1|TRBV7-6
TGTGCCAGCAGCCCCGACAGGGCTCAGCAGTACTTC
CASSPDRAQQYF
>-|TRBJ1-2|TRBD1|TRBV6-8
TGTGCCACCCGGGACCCCGGGACAGGGGAGTTCATTGACTATGGCTACACCTTC
CATRDPGTGEFIDYGYTF
>-|TRBJ2-1|-|TRBV7-2
TGTGCCAGCGGCTTAGTGGGGCTGTCCTACAATGAGCAGTTCTTC
CASGLVGLSYNEQFF
>many|TRBJ1-1|TRBD1|TRBV5-1
TGCGCCAGCAGCTTGACAGGGGGGACAGGAAACACTGAAGCTTTCTTT
CASSLTGGTGNTEAFF
>many|TRBJ2-7|TRBD1|TRBV12-3/TRBV12-4
TGTGCCAGCAACACAGGGGGGAGCTCCTACGAGCAGTACTTC
CASNTGGSSYEQYF
>-|TRBJ1-4|TRBD1|TRBV2
TGTGCCAGCAGTGTTGGAGACAGGGGAGATTCGGGTGAAAAACTGTTTTTT
CASSVGDRGDSGEKLFF
>-|TRBJ1-1|-|TRBV19
TGTGCCAGTACCCGGACAGAAATGGACACTGAAGCTTTCTTT
CASTRTEMDTEAFF
>few|TRBJ2-1|-|TRBV9
TGTGCCAGCAGCCCTGGCATGTACAATGAGCAGTTCTTC
CASSPGMYNEQFF
>few|TRBJ2-7|TRBD1|TRBV3-1
TGTGCCAGCAGCCAGAACACCGGACAGGGCTACGAGCAGTACTTC
CASSQNTGQGYEQYF
>many|TRBJ2-1|-|TRBV9
TGTGCCAGCAGCGTCGGGGCAACTGATGAGCAGTTCTTC
CASSVGATDEQFF
>-|TRBJ1-1|-|TRBV20-1
TGCAGTGCTAGAGTCCTGAACACTGAAGCTTTCTTT
CSARVLNTEAFF
>-|TRBJ2-7|-|TRBV2
TGTGCCAGCGGAGGGGCACCCTACGAGCAGTACTTC
CASGGAPYEQYF
>-|TRBJ2-3|-|TRBV24-1
TGTGCCACCAGTGATTTGCGGGCAGATACGCAGTATTTT
CATSDLRADTQYF
>few|TRBJ2-6|-|TRBV10-3
TGTGCCATCAGTGGGGCAGGAAAGGACTCTGGGGCCAACGTCCCGACTTTC
CAISGAGKDSGANVPTF
>-|TRBJ2-7|-|TRBV20-1
TGCAGGGCTAGAGGGCAGGGGTATGAGCAGTACTTC
CRARGQGYEQYF
>-|TRBJ2-4|TRBD2|TRBV20-1
TGCAGTGCTAGATTCCTGCGGGGGGTGGGATACGAGCAGGACTTC
CSARFLRGVGYEQDF
>-|TRBJ2-4|-|TRBV28
TGTGCCAGCCTTGCCCGCAGGGAGGCGATGGCCAAAAACATTCAGTACTTC
CASLARREAMAKNIQYF
>-|TRBJ1-6|-|TRBV7-9
TGTGCCGGCAGCTCCGCGAATTCACCCCTCCACTTT
CAGSSANSPLHF
>many|TRBJ2-6|-|TRBV5-1
TGCGCCAGCAGCCCCGGGAACTCTGGGGCCAACGTCCTGACTTTC
CASSPGNSGANVLTF
>-|TRBJ1-5|-|TRBV19
TGTGCCAGTGGCGTCCTCCGGGACCGCAATCAGCCCCAGCATTTT
CASGVLRDRNQPQHF
>-|TRBJ2-5|TRBD1|TRBV29-1
TGCAGCGTTAGACAGGGGGGAGAGACCCAGTACTTC
CSVRQGGETQYF
>few|TRBJ1-1|-|TRBV15
TGTGCCACCAGCAGAGATATGGGGACTGAAGCTTTCTTT
CATSRDMGTEAFF
>few|TRBJ2-1|TRBD1|TRBV7-2
TGTGCCAGCAGCCCAGCGACAGGGTACAATGAGCAGTTCTTC
CASSPATGYNEQFF
>-|TRBJ2-3|TRBD2|TRBV3-1
TGTGCCAGCAGCCCCCCGGGGACTAGCTCGTCAGATACGCAGTATTTT
CASSPPGTSSSDTQYF
>few|TRBJ1-1|-|TRBV2
TGTGCCAGCAGTGAGTGGACCCCGAGGGACACTGAAGCTTTCTTT
CASSEWTPRDTEAFF
>-|TRBJ2-3|-|TRBV20-1
TGCAGTGCTAGACCCCCAGGGGCACTCACAGATACGCAGTATTTT
CSARPPGALTDTQYF
>-|TRBJ2-5|TRBD2|TRBV20-1
TGCAGTGCCCCAGCCCAGCGGGGGAAACAAGAGACCCAGTACTTC
CSAPAQRGKQETQYF
>-|TRBJ1-2|-|TRBV19
TGTGCCAGTAGTATTCGGAGGGATCGGTATGGCTACACCTTC
CASSIRRDRYGYTF
>few|TRBJ2-5|TRBD2|TRBV7-6
TGTGCCAGCAGCTCTTGGACTACGGGAGGGGCTGCGTACTTC
CASSSWTTGGAAYF
>-|TRBJ2-7|TRBD2|TRBV12-3/TRBV12-4
TGTGCCAGCAGTTTGGGAAGAGCGGGGGGAGATGAGCAGTACTTC
CASSLGRAGGDEQYF
>few|TRBJ2-1|TRBD2|TRBV7-2
TGTGCCAGCAGACAATCCGGGACTAGCGGGGACAATGAGCAGTTCTTC
CASRQSGTSGDNEQFF
>few|TRBJ1-2|-|TRBV28
TGTGCCAGCTTCCCAGTCCGGGACCTCTATGGCTACACCTTC
CASFPVRDLYGYTF
>few|TRBJ1-2|TRBD1|TRBV7-9
TGTGCCAGCAGCTTAGAACGGACAGGGGATGGCTACACCTTC
CASSLERTGDGYTF
>few|TRBJ2-7|-|TRBV29-1
TGCAGCGTTGAAGTAGGGTCCTACGAGCAGTACTTC
CSVEVGSYEQYF
>few|TRBJ2-5|-|TRBV5-1
TGCGCCAGCAGCTTGGAAGGGACCCACCAAGAGACCCAGTACTTC
CASSLEGTHQETQYF
>many|TRBJ2-5|-|TRBV6-1
TGTGCCAGCAGCAGAGACAGGCCGGCGGAGACCCAGTACTTC
CASSRDRPAETQYF
>few|TRBJ2-3|TRBD1|TRBV28
TGTGCCAGCAGTCCACCGGGACAGAACACAGATACGCAGTATTTT
CASSPPGQNTDTQYF
>-|TRBJ2-6|-|TRBV28
TGTGCCAGCAGTTTATTTGGGTTCCCTGGGGCCAACGTCCTGACTTTC
CASSLFGFPGANVLTF
>-|TRBJ2-5|-|TRBV7-9
TGTGCCAGCAGGTTGTTAGCGGAAGAGACCCAGTACTTC
CASRLLAEETQYF
>few|TRBJ1-4|-|TRBV6-1
TGTGCCAGCAGTGGAGGGGAAGGGGAAAAACTGTTTTTT
CASSGGEGEKLFF
>-|TRBJ2-7|-|TRBV11-1
TGTGCCAGCAGCTCCTCGACAGTGGTTACGTACGAGCAGTACTTC
CASSSSTVVTYEQYF
>-|TRBJ1-2|-|TRBV5-1
TGCGCCAGCAGCTGGGCCAATAGGGCTGATGGCTACACCTTC
CASSWANRADGYTF
>few|TRBJ2-7|-|TRBV28
TGTGCCAGCACGGAACCGAACGCCTACGAGCAGTACTTC
CASTEPNAYEQYF
>once|TRBJ2-1|TRBD1|TRBV4-1
TGCGCCAGCAGCCAAGGGACAGGGGCTAGCATGACTTACAATGAGCAGTTCTTC
CASSQGTGASMTYNEQFF
>-|TRBJ2-1|-|TRBV5-6
TGTGCCAGCAGCTTGAGGGTCGATGAGCAGTTCTTC
CASSLRVDEQFF
>-|TRBJ2-3|-|TRBV9
TGTGCCAGCAGCGTACGCGGGAACACAGATACGCAGTATTTT
CASSVRGNTDTQYF
>few|TRBJ2-5|-|TRBV7-2
TGTGCCAGCAGCCGCTGGATGGGTCGGCGGATGGCCCAAGAGACCCAGTACTTC
CASSRWMGRRMAQETQYF
>-|TRBJ1-2|-|TRBV6-6
TGTGCCAGCTCGCCTGGGGGGGTTTTGCCCAACTATGGCTACACCTTC
CASSPGGVLPNYGYTF
>-|TRBJ2-1|-|TRBV7-2
TGTGCCAGCGCCCTTAACGGGGGAAACAATGAGCAGTTCTTC
CASALNGGNNEQFF